A selection of T cell receptor beta chains follows, all from one sample in a study of T cell responses to AZD1222 COVID-19 vaccine. TCRdb's copy holds only in-frame clones and misses some; the assay was immunoSEQ multiplex PCR. The sample carries about 99,000 clones, around nine tenths recorded once. Material: peripheral blood, obtained on day 0 of AZD1222 vaccination. The receptor source for this set is an adult in good health. Both conserved end residues are part of each CDR3. A D gene is named only where the DNA matches it firmly. Where a row states a size, it is once, few, many or the class of an expanded clone; other rows omit it.

clone_size: -
d_call: -
j_call: TRBJ1-4
v_call: TRBV24-1
cdr3_aa: CATSDLGATTHEKLFF
cdr3_nt: TGTGCCACCAGTGATTTAGGAGCCACTACACATGAAAAACTGTTTTTT

clone_size: -
d_call: TRBD1
j_call: TRBJ1-5
v_call: TRBV7-2
cdr3_aa: CASSLVGQANQPQHF
cdr3_nt: TGTGCCAGCAGCTTAGTCGGACAGGCCAATCAGCCCCAGCATTTT

clone_size: once
d_call: -
j_call: TRBJ1-2
v_call: TRBV10-1
cdr3_aa: CASSEGGVYGYTF
cdr3_nt: TGCGCCAGCAGTGAGGGGGGGGTCTATGGCTACACCTTC

clone_size: -
d_call: -
j_call: TRBJ1-5
v_call: TRBV6-1
cdr3_aa: CASSEFVGSRASNQPQHF
cdr3_nt: TGTGCCAGCAGTGAGTTTGTGGGTAGTAGGGCGAGCAATCAGCCCCAGCATTTT

clone_size: -
d_call: -
j_call: TRBJ1-1
v_call: TRBV7-6
cdr3_aa: CASSLEGAGNTEAFF
cdr3_nt: TGTGCCAGCAGCTTAGAAGGTGCAGGGAACACTGAAGCTTTCTTT

clone_size: -
d_call: -
j_call: TRBJ1-1
v_call: TRBV3-1/TRBV3-2
cdr3_aa: CASSQGPGRMAFF
cdr3_nt: TGTGCCAGCAGCCAAGGCCCAGGGAGAATGGCTTTCTTT

clone_size: once
d_call: -
j_call: TRBJ2-7
v_call: TRBV3-1/TRBV3-2
cdr3_aa: CASSQEGSEQYF
cdr3_nt: TGTGCCAGCAGCCAAGAAGGGTCAGAACAGTACTTC

clone_size: -
d_call: -
j_call: TRBJ1-1
v_call: TRBV29-1
cdr3_aa: CSVAQAGNTEAFF
cdr3_nt: TGCAGCGTTGCCCAAGCTGGGAACACTGAAGCTTTCTTT

clone_size: -
d_call: -
j_call: TRBJ2-7
v_call: TRBV9
cdr3_aa: CASSATRGDEQYF
cdr3_nt: TGTGCCAGCAGCGCCACCAGGGGGGACGAGCAGTACTTC

clone_size: -
d_call: TRBD1
j_call: TRBJ1-1
v_call: TRBV14
cdr3_aa: CASSRPGQGVSTEAFF
cdr3_nt: TGTGCCAGCAGCCGCCCGGGACAGGGGGTGAGCACTGAAGCTTTCTTT

clone_size: -
d_call: TRBD1
j_call: TRBJ1-2
v_call: TRBV9
cdr3_aa: CASSREGGEIGYTF
cdr3_nt: TGTGCCAGCAGCAGGGAAGGGGGCGAAATTGGCTACACCTTC

clone_size: -
d_call: -
j_call: TRBJ1-5
v_call: TRBV3-1/TRBV3-2
cdr3_aa: CASSQGMDTYYQPQHF
cdr3_nt: TGTGCCAGCAGCCAAGGGATGGACACCTATTATCAGCCCCAGCATTTT

clone_size: -
d_call: -
j_call: TRBJ2-5
v_call: TRBV15
cdr3_aa: CATSRGRKQETQYF
cdr3_nt: TGTGCCACCAGCAGAGGGCGGAAACAAGAGACCCAGTACTTC

clone_size: -
d_call: TRBD1
j_call: TRBJ2-1
v_call: TRBV27
cdr3_aa: CASSHGQEYNEQFF
cdr3_nt: TGTGCCAGCAGTCACGGACAGGAGTACAATGAGCAGTTCTTC

clone_size: -
d_call: -
j_call: TRBJ2-1
v_call: TRBV9
cdr3_aa: CASSPRIQGPNEQFF
cdr3_nt: TGTGCCAGCAGCCCCCGGATCCAGGGGCCGAATGAGCAGTTCTTC

clone_size: -
d_call: -
j_call: TRBJ1-2
v_call: TRBV5-1
cdr3_aa: CASSTPWGGQRNANYGYTF
cdr3_nt: TGCGCCAGCAGCACCCCCTGGGGGGGGCAAAGAAACGCTAACTATGGCTACACCTTC

clone_size: -
d_call: TRBD1
j_call: TRBJ2-1
v_call: TRBV7-9
cdr3_aa: CASIETGGINEQFF
cdr3_nt: TGTGCCAGCATAGAGACAGGGGGAATCAATGAGCAGTTCTTC

clone_size: -
d_call: TRBD1
j_call: TRBJ2-7
v_call: TRBV19
cdr3_aa: CASSLRSDRGRYEQYF
cdr3_nt: TGTGCCAGTAGTCTAAGATCCGACAGGGGGCGGTACGAGCAGTACTTC

clone_size: -
d_call: -
j_call: TRBJ2-7
v_call: TRBV29-1
cdr3_aa: CSVGRGDLYEQYF
cdr3_nt: TGCAGCGTTGGCAGGGGCGACCTCTACGAGCAGTACTTC

clone_size: -
d_call: -
j_call: TRBJ2-5
v_call: TRBV27
cdr3_aa: CASSLRVIGETQYF
cdr3_nt: TGTGCCAGCAGTTTAAGGGTCATTGGGGAGACCCAGTACTTC

clone_size: -
d_call: -
j_call: TRBJ1-1
v_call: TRBV15
cdr3_aa: CATRPGLNTEAFF
cdr3_nt: TGTGCCACCAGACCCGGCCTGAACACTGAAGCTTTCTTT

clone_size: -
d_call: -
j_call: TRBJ2-2
v_call: TRBV7-6
cdr3_aa: CASSLFGGGGTTNTGELFF
cdr3_nt: TGTGCCAGCAGCTTATTTGGGGGCGGCGGGACAACGAACACCGGGGAGCTGTTTTTT

clone_size: -
d_call: -
j_call: TRBJ2-5
v_call: TRBV5-6
cdr3_aa: CASSSTTTRETQYF
cdr3_nt: TGTGCCAGCAGCTCGACGACAACGAGGGAGACCCAGTACTTC